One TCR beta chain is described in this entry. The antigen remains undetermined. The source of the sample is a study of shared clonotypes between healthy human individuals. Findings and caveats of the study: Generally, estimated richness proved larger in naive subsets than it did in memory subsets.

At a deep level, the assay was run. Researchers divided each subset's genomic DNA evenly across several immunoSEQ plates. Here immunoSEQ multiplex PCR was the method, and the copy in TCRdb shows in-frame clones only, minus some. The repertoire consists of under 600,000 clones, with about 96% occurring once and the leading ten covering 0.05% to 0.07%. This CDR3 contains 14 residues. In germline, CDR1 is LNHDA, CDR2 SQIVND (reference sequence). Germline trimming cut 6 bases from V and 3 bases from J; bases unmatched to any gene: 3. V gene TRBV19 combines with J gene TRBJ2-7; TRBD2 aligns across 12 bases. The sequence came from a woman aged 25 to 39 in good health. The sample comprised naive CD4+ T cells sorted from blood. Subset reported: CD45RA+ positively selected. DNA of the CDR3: TGTGCCAGTAGCGGACTAGCGGGGAACTACGAGCAGTACTTC. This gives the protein CASSGLAGNYEQYF.